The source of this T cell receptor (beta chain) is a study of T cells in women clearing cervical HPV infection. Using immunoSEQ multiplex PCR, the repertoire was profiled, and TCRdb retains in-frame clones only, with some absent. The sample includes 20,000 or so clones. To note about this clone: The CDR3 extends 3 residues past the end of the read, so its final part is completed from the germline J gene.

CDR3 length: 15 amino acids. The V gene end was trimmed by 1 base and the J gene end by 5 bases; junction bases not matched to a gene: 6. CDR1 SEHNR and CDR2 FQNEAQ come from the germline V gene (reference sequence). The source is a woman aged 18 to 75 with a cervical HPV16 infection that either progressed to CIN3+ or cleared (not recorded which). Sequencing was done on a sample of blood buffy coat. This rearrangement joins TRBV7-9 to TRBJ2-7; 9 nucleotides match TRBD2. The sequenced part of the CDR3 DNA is TGTGCCAGCAGCTTAGTAAGCGGGAGGTACCACGAG. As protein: CASSLVSGRYHE. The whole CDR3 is CASSLVSGRYHEQYF. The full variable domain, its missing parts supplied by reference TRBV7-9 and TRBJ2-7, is DTGVSQNPRHKITKRGQNVTFRCDPISEHNRLYWYRQTLGQGPEFLTYFQNEAQLEKSRLLSDRFSAERPKGSFSTLEIQRTEQGDSAMYLCASSLVSGRYHEQYFGPGTRLTVT.